This TCR beta chain is drawn from a study of a mutant IDH1 vaccine in newly diagnosed glioma. Study as a whole: There were 62.5% males and 37.5% females among treated patients, whose mean age was about 44 years.

Assay: immunoSEQ multiplex PCR; the TCRdb copy retains only in-frame clones and omits some. The table shows some 30,000 clones, with roughly 90% occurring only once. Study observations and caveats: The study observed vaccine-induced immune responses in 85% to 95% of patients.

Time point: week 11, during vaccination. The vaccine gave 300 ug of a 20-mer mutant IDH1 peptide subcutaneously per dose. Every donor had a new WHO grade 3 or 4 astrocytoma that was IDH1-mutant, with loss of nuclear ATRX. To note about this clone: Its target is not known.

CDR3 length: 12 amino acids. The germline V gene has CDR1 MNHEY and CDR2 SVGAGI. The ends lost 8 bases at V and 13 bases at J; junction bases unmatched: 6. The sequence came from a man between 18 and 35 years old with glioma. The material was PBMCs, obtained from a glioma patient whose treatment included an IDH1 peptide vaccine. The V call is TRBV6-5, the J call TRBJ1-6; TRBD1 matches 9 bases. The CDR3 bases are TGTGCCAGCCGACAGGGGGTCTGGCCCCTCCACTTT. Amino acid sequence: CASRQGVWPLHF.